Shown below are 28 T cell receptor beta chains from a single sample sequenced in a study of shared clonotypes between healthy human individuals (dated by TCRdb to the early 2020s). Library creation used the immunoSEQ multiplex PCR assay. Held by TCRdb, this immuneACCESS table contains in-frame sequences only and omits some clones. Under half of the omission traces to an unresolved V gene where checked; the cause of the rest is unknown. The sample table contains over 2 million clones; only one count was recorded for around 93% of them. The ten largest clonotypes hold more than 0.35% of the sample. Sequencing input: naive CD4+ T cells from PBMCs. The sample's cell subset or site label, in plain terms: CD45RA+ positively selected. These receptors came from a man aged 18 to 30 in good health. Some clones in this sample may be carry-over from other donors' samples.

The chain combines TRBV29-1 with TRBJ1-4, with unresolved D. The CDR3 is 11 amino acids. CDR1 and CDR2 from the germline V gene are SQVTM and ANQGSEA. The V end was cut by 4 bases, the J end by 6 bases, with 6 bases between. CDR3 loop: CSVGSYEKLFF. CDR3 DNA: TGCAGCGTTGGTTCATATGAAAAACTGTTTTTT.

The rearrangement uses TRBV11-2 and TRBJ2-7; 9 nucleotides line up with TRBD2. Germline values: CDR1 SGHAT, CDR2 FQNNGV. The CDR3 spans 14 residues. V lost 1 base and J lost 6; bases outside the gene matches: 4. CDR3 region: CASSLVAGDSEQYF. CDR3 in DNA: TGTGCCAGCAGCTTAGTAGCGGGAGACAGCGAGCAGTACTTC.

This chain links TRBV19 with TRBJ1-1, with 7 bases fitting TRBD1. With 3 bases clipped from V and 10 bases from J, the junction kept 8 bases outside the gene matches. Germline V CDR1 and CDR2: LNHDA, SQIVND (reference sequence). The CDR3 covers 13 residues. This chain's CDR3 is CASSILTGRVAFF. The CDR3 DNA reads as TGTGCCAGTAGTATCCTGACAGGGAGGGTAGCTTTCTTT.

CDR3 region: CASSLTAGGTEAFF. The CDR3 DNA reads TGTGCCAGCAGTTTGACAGCCGGGGGGACTGAAGCTTTCTTT. The V call is TRBV2, the J call TRBJ1-1; TRBD1 is a possible D gene (5 bases). CDR3 length: 14 amino acids. CDR1 and CDR2 (germline): SNHLY, FYNNEI. V was shortened by 5 bases and J by 5 bases, with 15 bases between the two germline ends.

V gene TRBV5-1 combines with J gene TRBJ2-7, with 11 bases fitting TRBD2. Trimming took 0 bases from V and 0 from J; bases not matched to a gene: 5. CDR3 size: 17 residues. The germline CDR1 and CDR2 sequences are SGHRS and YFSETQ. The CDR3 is CASSLARLAGISYEQYF. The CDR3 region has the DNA TGCGCCAGCAGCTTGGCCAGACTAGCGGGGATCTCCTACGAGCAGTACTTC.

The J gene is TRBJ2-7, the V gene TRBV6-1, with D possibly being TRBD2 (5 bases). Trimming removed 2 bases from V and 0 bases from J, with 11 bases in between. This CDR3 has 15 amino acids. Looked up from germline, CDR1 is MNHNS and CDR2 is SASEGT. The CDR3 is CASSELRTGSYEQYF. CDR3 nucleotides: TGTGCCAGCAGTGAATTGAGGACTGGCTCCTACGAGCAGTACTTC.

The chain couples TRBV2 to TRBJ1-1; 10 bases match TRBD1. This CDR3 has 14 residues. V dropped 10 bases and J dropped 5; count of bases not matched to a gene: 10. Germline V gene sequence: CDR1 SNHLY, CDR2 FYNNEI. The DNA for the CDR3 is TGTGCCACACGACAGGGGGCGCAAGGAACTGAAGCTTTCTTT. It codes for CATRQGAQGTEAFF.

CDR3 bases: TGTGCCAGCAGCTTAGGTGACTCGCTAGATGAGCAGTTCTTC. This encodes CASSLGDSLDEQFF. This chain uses TRBV11-2 with TRBJ2-1; D gene unclear. Germline CDR1 and CDR2: SGHAT and FQNNGV. V lost 1 base, J lost 8 bases, and 12 bases lay in between. This CDR3 has 14 amino acids.

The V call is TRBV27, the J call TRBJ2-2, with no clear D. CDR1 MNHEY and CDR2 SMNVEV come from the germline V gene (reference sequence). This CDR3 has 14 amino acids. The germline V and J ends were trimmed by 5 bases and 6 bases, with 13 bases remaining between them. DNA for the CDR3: TGTGCCAGCAGTCGAGGCCGTTTTCCCGGGGAGCTGTTTTTT. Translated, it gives CASSRGRFPGELFF.

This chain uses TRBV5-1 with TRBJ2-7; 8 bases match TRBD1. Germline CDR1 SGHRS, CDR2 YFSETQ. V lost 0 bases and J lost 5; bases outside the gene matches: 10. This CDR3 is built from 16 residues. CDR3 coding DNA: TGCGCCAGCAGCTTGGGGGGACAGGCCCTCCGGAACGAGCAGTACTTC. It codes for CASSLGGQALRNEQYF.

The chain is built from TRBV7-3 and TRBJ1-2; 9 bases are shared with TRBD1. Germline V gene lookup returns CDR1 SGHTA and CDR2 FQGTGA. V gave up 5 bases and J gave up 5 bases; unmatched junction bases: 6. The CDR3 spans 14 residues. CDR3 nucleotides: TGTGCCAGCAGCCCCTTCGGACAGGGGTATGGCTACACCTTC. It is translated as CASSPFGQGYGYTF.

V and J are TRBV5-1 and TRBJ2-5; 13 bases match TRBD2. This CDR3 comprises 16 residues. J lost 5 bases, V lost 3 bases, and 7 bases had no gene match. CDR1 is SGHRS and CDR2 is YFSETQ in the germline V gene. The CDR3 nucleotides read TGCGCCAGCAGCTCAGGACTAGCGGGAGTCGTGGAGACCCAGTACTTC. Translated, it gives CASSSGLAGVVETQYF.

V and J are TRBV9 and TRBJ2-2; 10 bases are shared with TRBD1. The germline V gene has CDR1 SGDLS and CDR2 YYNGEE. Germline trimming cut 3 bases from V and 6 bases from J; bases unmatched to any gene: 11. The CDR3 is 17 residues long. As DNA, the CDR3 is TGTGCCAGCAGCGGCCGTTCGGGACAGGGGTTGTCCGGGGAGCTGTTTTTT. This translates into CASSGRSGQGLSGELFF.

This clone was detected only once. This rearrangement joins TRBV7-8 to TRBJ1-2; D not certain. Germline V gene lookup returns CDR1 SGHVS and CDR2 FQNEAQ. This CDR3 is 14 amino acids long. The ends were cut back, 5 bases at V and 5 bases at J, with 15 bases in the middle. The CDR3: CASSPTGSYYGYTF. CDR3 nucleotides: TGTGCCAGCAGCCCTACCGGGAGTTATTATGGCTACACCTTC.

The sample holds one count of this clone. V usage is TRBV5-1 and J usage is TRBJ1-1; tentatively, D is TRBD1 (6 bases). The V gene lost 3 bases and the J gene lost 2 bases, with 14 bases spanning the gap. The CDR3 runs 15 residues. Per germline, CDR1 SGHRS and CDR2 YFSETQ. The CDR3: CASSSGGLINTEAFF. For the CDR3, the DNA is TGCGCCAGCAGCTCGGGGGGCCTGATAAACACTGAAGCTTTCTTT.

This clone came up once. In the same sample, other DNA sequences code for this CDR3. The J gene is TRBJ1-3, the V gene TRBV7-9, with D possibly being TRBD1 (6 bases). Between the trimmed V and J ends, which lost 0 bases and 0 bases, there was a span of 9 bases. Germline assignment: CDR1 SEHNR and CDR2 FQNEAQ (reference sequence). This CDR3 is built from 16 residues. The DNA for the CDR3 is TGTGCCAGCAGCTTAGCCCCAGGGGACTCTGGAAACACCATATATTTT. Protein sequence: CASSLAPGDSGNTIYF.

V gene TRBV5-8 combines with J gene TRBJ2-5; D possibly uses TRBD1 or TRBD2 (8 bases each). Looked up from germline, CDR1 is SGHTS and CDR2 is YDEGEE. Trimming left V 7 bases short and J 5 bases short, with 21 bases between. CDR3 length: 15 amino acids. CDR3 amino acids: CASHRGGGRFETQYF. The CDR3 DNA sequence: TGTGCCAGCCACAGGGGGGGCGGGAGGTTCGAGACCCAGTACTTC. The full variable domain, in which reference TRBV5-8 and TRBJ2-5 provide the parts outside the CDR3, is EAGVTQSPTHLIKTRGQQATLRCSPISGHTSVYWYQQALGLGLQFLLWYDEGEERNRGNFPPRFSGRQFPNYSSELNVNALELEDSALYLCASHRGGGRFETQYFGPGTRLLVL.

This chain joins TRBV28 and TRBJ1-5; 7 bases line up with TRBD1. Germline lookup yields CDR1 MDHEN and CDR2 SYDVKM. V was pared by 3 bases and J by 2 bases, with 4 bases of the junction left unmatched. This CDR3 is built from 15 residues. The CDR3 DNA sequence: TGTGCCAGCAGTTTGACAGGGCCGGGCAATCAGCCCCAGCATTTT. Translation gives CASSLTGPGNQPQHF.

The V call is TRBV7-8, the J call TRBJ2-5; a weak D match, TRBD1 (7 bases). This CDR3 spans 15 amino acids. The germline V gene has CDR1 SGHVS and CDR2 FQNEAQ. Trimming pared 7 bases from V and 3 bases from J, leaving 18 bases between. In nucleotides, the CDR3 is TGTGCCAGCAATTACGCGGGCAGGGGGGAAGAGACCCAGTACTTC. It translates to CASNYAGRGEETQYF. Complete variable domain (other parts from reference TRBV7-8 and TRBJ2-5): GAGVSQSPRYKVAKRGQDVALRCDPISGHVSLFWYQQALGQGPEFLTYFQNEAQLDKSGLPSDRFFAERPEGSVSTLKIQRTQQEDSAVYLCASNYAGRGEETQYFGPGTRLLVL.

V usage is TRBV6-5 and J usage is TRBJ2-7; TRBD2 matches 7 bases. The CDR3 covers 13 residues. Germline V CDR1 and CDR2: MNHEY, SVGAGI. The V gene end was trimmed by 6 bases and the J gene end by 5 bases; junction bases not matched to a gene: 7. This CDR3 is CASRPSGGDEQYF. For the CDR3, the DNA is TGTGCCAGCAGACCTAGCGGAGGGGACGAGCAGTACTTC.

CDR3 nucleotide sequence: TGCGCCAGCAGCCCTAGCGGGAGGGACAATGAGCAGTTCTTC. Residues: CASSPSGRDNEQFF. The chain is built from TRBV5-1 and TRBJ2-1, with 12 bases identical to TRBD2. Looked up from germline, CDR1 is SGHRS and CDR2 is YFSETQ. The junction had 1 base not matched to a gene; V was cut back by 4 bases and J by 5 bases. The CDR3 is made up of 14 amino acids.

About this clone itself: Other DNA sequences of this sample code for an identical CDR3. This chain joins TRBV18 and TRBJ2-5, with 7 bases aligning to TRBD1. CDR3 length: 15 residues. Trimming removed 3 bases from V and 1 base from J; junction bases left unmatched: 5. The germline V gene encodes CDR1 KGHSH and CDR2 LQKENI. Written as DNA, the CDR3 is TGTGCCAGCTCACCCCCGGGACAGCGCCAAGAGACCCAGTACTTC. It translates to CASSPPGQRQETQYF.

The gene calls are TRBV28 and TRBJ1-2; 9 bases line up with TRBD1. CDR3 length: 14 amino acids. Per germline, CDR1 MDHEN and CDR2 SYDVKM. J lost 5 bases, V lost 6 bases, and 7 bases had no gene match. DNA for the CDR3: TGTGCCAGCAGACCGGACAGGGGTGGATATGGCTACACCTTC. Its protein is CASRPDRGGYGYTF.

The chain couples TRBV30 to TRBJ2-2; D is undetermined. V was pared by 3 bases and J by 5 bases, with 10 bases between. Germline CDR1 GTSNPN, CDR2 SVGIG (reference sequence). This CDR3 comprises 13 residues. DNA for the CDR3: TGTGCCTGGAGGAAGGTTGTGACCGGGGAGCTGTTTTTT. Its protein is CAWRKVVTGELFF. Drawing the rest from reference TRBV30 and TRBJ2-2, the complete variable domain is SQTIHQWPATLVQPVGSPLSLECTVEGTSNPNLYWYRQAAGRGLQLLFYSVGIGQISSEVPQNLSASRPQDRQFILSSKKLLLSDSGFYLCAWRKVVTGELFFGEGSRLTVL.

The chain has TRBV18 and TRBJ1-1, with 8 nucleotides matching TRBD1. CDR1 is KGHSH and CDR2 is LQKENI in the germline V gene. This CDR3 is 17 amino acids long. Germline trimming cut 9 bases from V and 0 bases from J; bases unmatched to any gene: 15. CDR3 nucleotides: TGTGCCAGTCGACCTGGACAGGGAAAGGGTTTGAACACTGAAGCTTTCTTT. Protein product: CASRPGQGKGLNTEAFF.

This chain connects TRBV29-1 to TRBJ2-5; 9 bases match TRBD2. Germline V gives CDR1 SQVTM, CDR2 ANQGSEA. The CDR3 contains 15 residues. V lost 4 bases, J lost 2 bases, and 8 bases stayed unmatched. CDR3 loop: CSVGTSGWGQETQYF. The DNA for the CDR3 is TGCAGCGTTGGCACTAGCGGGTGGGGGCAAGAGACCCAGTACTTC.

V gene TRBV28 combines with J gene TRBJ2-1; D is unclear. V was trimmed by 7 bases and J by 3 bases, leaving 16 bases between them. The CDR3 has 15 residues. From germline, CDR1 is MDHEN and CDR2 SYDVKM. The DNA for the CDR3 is TGTGCCAGCACCCTCAACGGCAGAAACTACAATGAGCAGTTCTTC. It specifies CASTLNGRNYNEQFF.

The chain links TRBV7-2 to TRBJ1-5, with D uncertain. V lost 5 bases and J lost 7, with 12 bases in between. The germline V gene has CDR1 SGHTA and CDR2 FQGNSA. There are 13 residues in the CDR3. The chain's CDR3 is CASSQTGRQPQHF. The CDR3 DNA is TGTGCCAGCAGCCAGACCGGGCGCCAGCCCCAGCATTTT.